This T cell receptor beta chain originates from a study of immune evolution from preneoplasia to lung adenocarcinoma. Study-wide findings and caveats: Top clone frequencies peaked in normal lung, apparently declining through invasive adenocarcinoma. T cell clonality was higher in KRAS-mutant than EGFR-mutant or wild-type nodules. Normal lung had highest clonality; later lesions appeared denser, more diverse.

Notes on this clone: The antigen remains unidentified.

Premalignant or tumor cells were enriched by macro-dissection after pathologic assessment. TCRdb's copy holds only in-frame clones and misses some; the assay was immunoSEQ multiplex PCR. This sample has 11,000 to 15,000 clones; approximately 80% occur once, and the top ten carry roughly 4.9%. The germline CDR1 and CDR2 sequences are SGHTA and FQGNSA. V was cut by 0 bases and J by 7 bases, with 7 bases left in between. CDR3 length equals 13 residues. The sample consisted of FFPE minimally invasive lung adenocarcinoma tissue. The chain links TRBV7-2 to TRBJ2-1; no clear D gene. The source of this sequence is an older person with lung adenocarcinoma. The CDR3: CASSLAVSNEQFF. CDR3 DNA: TGTGCCAGCAGCTTAGCGGTCAGTAATGAGCAGTTCTTC. The full variable domain, completed using reference TRBV7-2 and TRBJ2-1, is GAGVSQSPSNKVTEKGKDVELRCDPISGHTALYWYRQSLGQGLEFLIYFQGNSAPDKSGLPSDRFSAERTGGSVSTLTIQRTQQEDSAVYLCASSLAVSNEQFFGPGTRLTVL.